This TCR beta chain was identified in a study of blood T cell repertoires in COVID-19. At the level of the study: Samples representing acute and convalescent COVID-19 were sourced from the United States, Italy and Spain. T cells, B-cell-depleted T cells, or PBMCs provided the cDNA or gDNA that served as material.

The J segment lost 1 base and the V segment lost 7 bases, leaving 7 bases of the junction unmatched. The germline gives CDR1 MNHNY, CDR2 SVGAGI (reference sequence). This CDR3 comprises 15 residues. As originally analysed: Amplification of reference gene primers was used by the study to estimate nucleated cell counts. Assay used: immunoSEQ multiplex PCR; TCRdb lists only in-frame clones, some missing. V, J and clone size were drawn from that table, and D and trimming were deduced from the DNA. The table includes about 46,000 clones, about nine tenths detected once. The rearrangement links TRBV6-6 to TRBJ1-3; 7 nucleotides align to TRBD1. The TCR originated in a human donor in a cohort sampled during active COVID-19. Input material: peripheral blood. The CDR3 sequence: CASIDRESSGNTIYF. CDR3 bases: TGTGCCAGCATCGACAGGGAAAGTTCTGGAAACACCATATATTTT.